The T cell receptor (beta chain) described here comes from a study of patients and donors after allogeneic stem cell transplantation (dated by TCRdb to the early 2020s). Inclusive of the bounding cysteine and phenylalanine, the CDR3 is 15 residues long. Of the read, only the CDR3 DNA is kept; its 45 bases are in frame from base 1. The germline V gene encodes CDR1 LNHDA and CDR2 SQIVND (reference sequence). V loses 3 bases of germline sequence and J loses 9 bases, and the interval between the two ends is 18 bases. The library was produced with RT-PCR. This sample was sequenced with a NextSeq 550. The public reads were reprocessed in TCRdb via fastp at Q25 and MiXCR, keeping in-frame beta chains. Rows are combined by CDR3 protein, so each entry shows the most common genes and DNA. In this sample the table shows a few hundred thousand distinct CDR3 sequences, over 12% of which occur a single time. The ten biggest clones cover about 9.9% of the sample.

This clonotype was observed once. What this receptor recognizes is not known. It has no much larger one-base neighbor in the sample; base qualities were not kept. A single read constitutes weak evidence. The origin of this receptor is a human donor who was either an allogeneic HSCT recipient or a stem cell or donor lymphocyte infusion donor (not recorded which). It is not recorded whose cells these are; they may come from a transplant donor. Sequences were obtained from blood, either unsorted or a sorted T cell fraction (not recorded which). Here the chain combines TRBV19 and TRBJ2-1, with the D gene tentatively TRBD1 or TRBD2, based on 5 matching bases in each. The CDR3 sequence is CASSIGARSGGEQFF. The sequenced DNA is TGTGCCAGTAGTATCGGGGCTCGGAGCGGTGGTGAGCAGTTCTTC.